A single sample gave rise to the 14 T cell receptor beta chains below, sequenced in a study of cytomegalovirus exposure and HLA in healthy donors. PCR primers comprised 60 Vbeta and 13 Jbeta primers. Repertoires were generated with immunoSEQ multiplex PCR, while TCRdb's copy carries only in-frame clones and drops some. Seen here are roughly 140,000 clones, about 80% observed once, and the top ten hold around a tenth. Input material: PBMCs. The receptors originated from a woman in her fifties or sixties in good health and CMV-seropositive.

A single count supports this clone. The rearrangement joins TRBV23-1 to TRBJ2-7, with D tentatively TRBD2 (6 bases). TRBV23-1 falls under the ORF class, with uncertain function. The CDR3 totals 15 residues. V lost 6 bases to trimming and J lost 0 bases, with 15 bases between them. CDR3 sequence (DNA): TGCGCCAGCAGCGGAAACTCGGAGGGCTCCTACGAGCAGTACTTC. This sequence encodes CASSGNSEGSYEQYF.

The chain is built from TRBV9 and TRBJ1-3; a weak D match, TRBD1 (6 bases). This CDR3 contains 16 residues. Trimming pared 4 bases from V and 2 bases from J, leaving 16 bases between. Germline V gives CDR1 SGDLS, CDR2 YYNGEE. The CDR3 coding sequence is TGTGCCAGCAGCCCTCTGCAGGGGAACACTGGAAACACCATATATTTT. It encodes CASSPLQGNTGNTIYF.

The V and J genes are TRBV6-6 and TRBJ2-7, with 7 bases fitting TRBD1. This CDR3 is 14 amino acids long. The germline gives CDR1 MNHNY, CDR2 SVGAGI (reference sequence). The V segment lost 6 bases and the J segment 1 base; nucleotides outside the gene matches: 6. The CDR3 DNA sequence: TGTGCCAGCAGCCCTTTGACAGGGTCCTACGAGCAGTACTTC. Encoded protein: CASSPLTGSYEQYF.

The CDR3, as DNA: TGTGCCATCAGTGGGACAGGGGTCGGCAATCAGCCCCAGCATTTT. Its protein product is CAISGTGVGNQPQHF. The chain couples TRBV10-3 to TRBJ1-5; TRBD1 aligns across 9 bases. The CDR3 has 15 amino acids. Per the germline V gene, CDR1 is ENHRY and CDR2 is SYGVKD. V gave up 4 bases and J gave up 2 bases; unmatched junction bases: 3.

This chain joins TRBV29-1 and TRBJ2-5; maybe TRBD2 (6 bases). The CDR3 runs 12 residues. Germline lookup yields CDR1 SQVTM and CDR2 ANQGSEA. Between the trimmed V and J ends, which lost 3 bases and 7 bases, there was a span of 12 bases. CDR3 bases: TGCAGCGTTGAGTCCGGGGAGGTGACCCAGTACTTC. Protein sequence: CSVESGEVTQYF.

This chain connects TRBV6-6 to TRBJ2-3, with 9 bases that match TRBD2. Germline loops: CDR1 MNHNY, CDR2 SVGAGI (reference sequence). The CDR3 has 15 residues. Trimming cost V 6 bases and J 2 bases; bases outside gene matches: 6. The CDR3 spells CASSPLAGFTDTQYF. The CDR3 DNA sequence: TGTGCCAGCAGCCCCCTAGCGGGATTCACAGATACGCAGTATTTT.

This clone has more than one count but fewer than ten. The chain joins TRBV28 to TRBJ2-7; 7 positions match TRBD2. V lost 4 bases, J lost 0 bases, and 6 bases stayed unmatched. Germline lookup yields CDR1 MDHEN and CDR2 SYDVKM. The CDR3 sequence is 15 residues long. As DNA, the CDR3 is TGTGCCAGCAGTTCCCGGACTAGTCCCTCCTACGAGCAGTACTTC. Protein sequence: CASSSRTSPSYEQYF.

The rearrangement joins TRBV5-1 to TRBJ2-3, with D possibly matching TRBD1 (5 bases). Between the trimmed V and J ends, which lost 5 bases and 2 bases, there was a span of 12 bases. Germline values: CDR1 SGHRS, CDR2 YFSETQ. The CDR3 sequence is 14 residues long. CDR3 nucleotides: TGCGCCAGCAGGCAGGACACCGCCACAGATACGCAGTATTTT. It yields the protein CASRQDTATDTQYF.

This chain's CDR3 is CASSQELLSYNEQFF. As DNA, the CDR3 is TGCGCCAGCAGCCAAGAATTACTCTCCTACAATGAGCAGTTCTTC. V usage is TRBV4-3 and J usage is TRBJ2-1, with unresolved D. The germline V gene encodes CDR1 LGHNA and CDR2 YSLEER. V lost 0 bases, J lost 0 bases, and 6 bases lay in between. The CDR3 is made up of 15 amino acids.

The chain combines TRBV28 with TRBJ2-7; 8 positions match TRBD1. Looked up from germline, CDR1 is MDHEN and CDR2 is SYDVKM. With 4 bases clipped from V and 3 bases from J, the junction kept 5 bases outside the gene matches. The CDR3 length is 14 residues. Here the CDR3 DNA reads TGTGCCAGCAGTTCCCGGGACAGGTTCTACGAGCAGTACTTC. Amino acids: CASSSRDRFYEQYF.

This clone was detected only a few times. The rearrangement links TRBV11-2 to TRBJ2-7, with TRBD1 matching over 11 bases. The CDR3 has 16 residues. Germline CDR1 SGHAT, CDR2 FQNNGV. The V and J ends lost 2 bases and 7 bases, in that order; junction bases with no gene match: 10. CDR3 protein: CASSLTGTGGNWEQYF. In nucleotides, the CDR3 is TGTGCCAGCAGCTTAACCGGGACAGGGGGAAATTGGGAGCAGTACTTC.

The chain combines TRBV2 with TRBJ2-3; 11 nucleotides match TRBD2. The CDR3 loop spans 15 amino acids. Looked up from germline, CDR1 is SNHLY and CDR2 is FYNNEI. With 1 base clipped from V and 15 bases from J, the junction kept 12 bases outside the gene matches. Written as DNA, the CDR3 is TGTGCCAGCAGTGAAGGTGGTAGCGGGAGGGTTCGAGGATATTTT. It encodes CASSEGGSGRVRGYF.

This chain joins TRBV4-3 and TRBJ2-7, with TRBD1 matching 8 bases. CDR3 length equals 15 residues. The trim removed 2 bases at V and 4 bases at J, leaving 7 bases unmatched. Germline CDR1 is LGHNA and CDR2 is YSLEER. The CDR3 DNA is TGCGCCAGCAGCCAAACCCCCGGACAGGGTTACGAGCAGTACTTC. This gives the protein CASSQTPGQGYEQYF.

CDR3 DNA: TGTGCCAGCAGTTACGCGACAGGGGGCAATCAGCCCCAGCATTTT. Residues: CASSYATGGNQPQHF. The V call is TRBV6-6, the J call TRBJ1-5; 8 bases are shared with TRBD1. CDR1 MNHNY and CDR2 SVGAGI come from the germline V gene (reference sequence). Germline trimming cut 2 bases from V and 2 bases from J; bases unmatched to any gene: 2. The CDR3 length is 15 residues.